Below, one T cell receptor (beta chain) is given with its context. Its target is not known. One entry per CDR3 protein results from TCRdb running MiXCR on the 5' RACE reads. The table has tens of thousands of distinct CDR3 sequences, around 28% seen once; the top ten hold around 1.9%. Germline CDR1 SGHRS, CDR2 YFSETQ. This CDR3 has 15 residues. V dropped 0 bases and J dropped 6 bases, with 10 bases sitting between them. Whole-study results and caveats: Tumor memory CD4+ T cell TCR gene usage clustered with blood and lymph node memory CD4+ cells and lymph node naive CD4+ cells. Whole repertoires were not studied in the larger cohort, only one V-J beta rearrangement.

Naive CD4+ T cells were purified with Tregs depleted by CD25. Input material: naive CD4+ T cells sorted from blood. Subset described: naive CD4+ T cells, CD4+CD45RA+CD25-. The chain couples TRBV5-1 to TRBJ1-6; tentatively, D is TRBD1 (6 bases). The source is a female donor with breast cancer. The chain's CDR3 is CASSLDRATNSPLHF. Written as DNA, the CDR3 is TGCGCCAGCAGCTTGGACAGGGCGACTAATTCACCCCTCCACTTT.